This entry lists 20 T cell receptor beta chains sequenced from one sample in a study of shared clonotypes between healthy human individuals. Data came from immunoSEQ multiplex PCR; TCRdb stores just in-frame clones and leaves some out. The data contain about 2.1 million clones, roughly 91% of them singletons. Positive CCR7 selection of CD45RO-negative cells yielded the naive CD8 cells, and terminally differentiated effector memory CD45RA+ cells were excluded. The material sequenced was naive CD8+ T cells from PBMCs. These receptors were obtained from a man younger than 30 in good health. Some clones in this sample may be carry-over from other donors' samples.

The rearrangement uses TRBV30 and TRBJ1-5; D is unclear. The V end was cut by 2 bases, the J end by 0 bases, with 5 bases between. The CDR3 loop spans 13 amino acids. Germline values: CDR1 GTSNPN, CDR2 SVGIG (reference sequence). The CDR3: CAWSIYSNQPQHF. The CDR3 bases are TGTGCCTGGAGTATCTATAGCAATCAGCCCCAGCATTTT.

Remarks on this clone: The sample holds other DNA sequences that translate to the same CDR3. The CDR3 nucleotides read TGCAGCGTCCGAGGGGAGACCCAGTACTTC. It translates to CSVRGETQYF. The V and J genes are TRBV29-1 and TRBJ2-5; TRBD2 might be the D (5 bases). Trimming pared 6 bases from V and 5 bases from J, leaving 7 bases between. Germline V gene lookup returns CDR1 SQVTM and CDR2 ANQGSEA. The CDR3 is made up of 10 amino acids.

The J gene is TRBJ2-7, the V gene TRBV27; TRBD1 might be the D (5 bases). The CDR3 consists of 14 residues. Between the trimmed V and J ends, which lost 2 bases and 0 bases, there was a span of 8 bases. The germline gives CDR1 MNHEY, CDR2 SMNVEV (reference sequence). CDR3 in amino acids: CASSLDSTSYEQYF. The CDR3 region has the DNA TGTGCCAGCAGTTTAGACAGCACCTCCTACGAGCAGTACTTC.

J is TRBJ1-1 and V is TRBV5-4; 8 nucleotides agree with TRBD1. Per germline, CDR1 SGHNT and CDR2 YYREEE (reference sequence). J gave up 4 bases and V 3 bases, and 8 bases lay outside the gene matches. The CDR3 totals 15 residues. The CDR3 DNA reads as TGTGCCAGCAGCTCGTGGGGACAGGTGGTCACTGAAGCTTTCTTT. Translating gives CASSSWGQVVTEAFF.

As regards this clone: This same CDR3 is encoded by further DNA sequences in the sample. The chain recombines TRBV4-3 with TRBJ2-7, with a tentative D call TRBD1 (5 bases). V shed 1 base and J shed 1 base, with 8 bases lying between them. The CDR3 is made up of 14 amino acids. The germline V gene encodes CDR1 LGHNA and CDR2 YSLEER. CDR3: CASSQGQGSYEQYF. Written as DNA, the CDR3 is TGCGCCAGCAGCCAAGGCCAGGGTTCCTACGAGCAGTACTTC.

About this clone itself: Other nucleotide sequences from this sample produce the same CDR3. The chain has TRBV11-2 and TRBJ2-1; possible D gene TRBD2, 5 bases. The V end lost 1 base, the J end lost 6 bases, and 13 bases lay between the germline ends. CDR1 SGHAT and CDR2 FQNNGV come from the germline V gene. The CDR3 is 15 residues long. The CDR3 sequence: CASSLGRLAGNEQFF. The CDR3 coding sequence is TGTGCCAGCAGCTTAGGACGACTCGCGGGCAATGAGCAGTTCTTC.

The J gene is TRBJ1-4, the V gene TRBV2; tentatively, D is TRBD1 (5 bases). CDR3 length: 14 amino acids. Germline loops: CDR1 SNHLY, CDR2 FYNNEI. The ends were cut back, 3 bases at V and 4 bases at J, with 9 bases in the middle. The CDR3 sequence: CASSDGGGNEKLFF. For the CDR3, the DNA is TGTGCCAGCAGTGACGGGGGGGGTAATGAAAAACTGTTTTTT.

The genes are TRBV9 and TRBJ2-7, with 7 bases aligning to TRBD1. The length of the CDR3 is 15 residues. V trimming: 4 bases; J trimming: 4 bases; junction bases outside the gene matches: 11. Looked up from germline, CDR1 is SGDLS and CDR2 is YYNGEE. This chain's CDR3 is CASSLGTAREYEQYF. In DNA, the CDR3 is TGTGCCAGCAGCCTCGGGACAGCGAGGGAATACGAGCAGTACTTC.

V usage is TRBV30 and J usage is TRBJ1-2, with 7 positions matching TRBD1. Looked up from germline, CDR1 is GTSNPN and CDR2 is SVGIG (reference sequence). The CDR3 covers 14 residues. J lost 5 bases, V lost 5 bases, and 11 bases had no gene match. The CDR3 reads CAWSRAGGSYGYTF. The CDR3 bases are TGTGCCTGGTCCAGGGCAGGGGGAAGTTATGGCTACACCTTC.

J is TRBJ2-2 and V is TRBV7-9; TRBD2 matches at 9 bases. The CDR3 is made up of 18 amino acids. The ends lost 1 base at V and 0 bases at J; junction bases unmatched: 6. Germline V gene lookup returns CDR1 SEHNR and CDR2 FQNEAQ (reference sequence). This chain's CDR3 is CASSLGPAGGSNTGELFF. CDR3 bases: TGTGCCAGCAGCTTAGGGCCAGCGGGAGGATCGAACACCGGGGAGCTGTTTTTT.

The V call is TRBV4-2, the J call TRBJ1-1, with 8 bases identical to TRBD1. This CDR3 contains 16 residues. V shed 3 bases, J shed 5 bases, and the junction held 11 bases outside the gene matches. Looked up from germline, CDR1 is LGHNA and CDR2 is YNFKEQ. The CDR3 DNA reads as TGTGCCAGCAGCCACCGAGCGGGGACAGGTTTAACTGAAGCTTTCTTT. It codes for CASSHRAGTGLTEAFF.

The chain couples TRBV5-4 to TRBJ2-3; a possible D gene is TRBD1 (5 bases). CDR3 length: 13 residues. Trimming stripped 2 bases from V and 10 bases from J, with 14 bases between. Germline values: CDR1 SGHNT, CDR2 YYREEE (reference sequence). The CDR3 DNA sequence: TGTGCCAGCAGCTTTGAGTCAGGGAATCCGCAGTATTTT. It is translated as CASSFESGNPQYF.

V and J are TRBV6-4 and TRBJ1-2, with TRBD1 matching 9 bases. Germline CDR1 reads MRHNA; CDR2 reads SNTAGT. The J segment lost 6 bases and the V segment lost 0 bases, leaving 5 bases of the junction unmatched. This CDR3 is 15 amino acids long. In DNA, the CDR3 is TGTGCCAGCAGTGACTCCGGGACAGGGATTGATGGCTACACCTTC. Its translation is CASSDSGTGIDGYTF.

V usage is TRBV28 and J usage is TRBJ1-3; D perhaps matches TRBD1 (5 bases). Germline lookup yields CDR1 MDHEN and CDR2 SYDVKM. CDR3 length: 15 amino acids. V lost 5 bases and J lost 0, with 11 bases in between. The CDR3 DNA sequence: TGTGCCAGCAGTCCCTTGGGGGTCTCTGGAAACACCATATATTTT. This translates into CASSPLGVSGNTIYF.

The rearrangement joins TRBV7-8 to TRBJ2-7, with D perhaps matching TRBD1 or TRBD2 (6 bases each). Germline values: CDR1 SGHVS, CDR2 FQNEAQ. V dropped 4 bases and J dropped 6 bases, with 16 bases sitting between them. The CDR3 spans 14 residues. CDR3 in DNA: TGTGCCAGCAGCTCACAGGGACTGTCGTTCGAGCAGTACTTC. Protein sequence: CASSSQGLSFEQYF.

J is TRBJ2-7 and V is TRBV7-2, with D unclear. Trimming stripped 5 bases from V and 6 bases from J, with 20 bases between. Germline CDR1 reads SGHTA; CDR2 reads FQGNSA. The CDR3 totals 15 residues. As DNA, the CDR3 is TGTGCCAGCAGCCCGGGTGATACCGGCCCCCTCGAGCAGTACTTC. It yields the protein CASSPGDTGPLEQYF. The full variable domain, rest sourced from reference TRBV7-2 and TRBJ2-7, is GAGVSQSPSNKVTEKGKDVELRCDPISGHTALYWYRQSLGQGLEFLIYFQGNSAPDKSGLPSDRFSAERTGGSVSTLTIQRTQQEDSAVYLCASSPGDTGPLEQYFGPGTRLTVT.

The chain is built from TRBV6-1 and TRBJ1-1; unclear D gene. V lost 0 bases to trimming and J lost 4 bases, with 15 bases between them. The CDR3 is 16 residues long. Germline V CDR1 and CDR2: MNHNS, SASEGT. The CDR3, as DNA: TGTGCCAGCAGTGAAGCGTATCTGGGTCCGGGCACTGAAGCTTTCTTT. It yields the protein CASSEAYLGPGTEAFF.

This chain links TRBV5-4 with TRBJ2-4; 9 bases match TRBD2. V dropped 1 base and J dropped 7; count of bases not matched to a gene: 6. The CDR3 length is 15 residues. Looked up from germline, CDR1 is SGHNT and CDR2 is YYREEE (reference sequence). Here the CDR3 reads CASSLPGSGSNIQYF. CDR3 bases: TGTGCCAGCAGCTTGCCCGGTAGCGGGAGTAACATTCAGTACTTC.

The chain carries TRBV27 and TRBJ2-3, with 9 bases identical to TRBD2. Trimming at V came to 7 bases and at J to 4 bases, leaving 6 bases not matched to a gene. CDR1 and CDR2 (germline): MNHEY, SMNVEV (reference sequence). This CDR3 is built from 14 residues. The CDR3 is CASTMGLASDTQYF. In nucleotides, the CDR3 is TGTGCCAGCACGATGGGACTAGCCTCAGATACGCAGTATTTT.

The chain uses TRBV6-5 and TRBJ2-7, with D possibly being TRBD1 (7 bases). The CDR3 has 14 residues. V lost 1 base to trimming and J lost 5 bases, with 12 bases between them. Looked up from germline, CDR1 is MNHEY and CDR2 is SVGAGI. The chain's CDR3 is CASSYFRGADEQYF. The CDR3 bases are TGTGCCAGCAGTTACTTCAGGGGGGCTGACGAGCAGTACTTC.